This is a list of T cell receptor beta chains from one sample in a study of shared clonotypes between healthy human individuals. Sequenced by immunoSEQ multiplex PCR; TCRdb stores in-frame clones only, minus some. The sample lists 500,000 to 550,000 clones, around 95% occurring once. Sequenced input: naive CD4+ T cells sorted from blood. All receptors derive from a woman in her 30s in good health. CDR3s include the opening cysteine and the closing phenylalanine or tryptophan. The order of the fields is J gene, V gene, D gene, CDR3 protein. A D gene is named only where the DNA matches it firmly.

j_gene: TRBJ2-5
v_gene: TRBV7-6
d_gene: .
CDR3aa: CASSLPFQETQYF

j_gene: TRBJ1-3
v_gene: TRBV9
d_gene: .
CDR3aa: CASSVGSLRGTIYF

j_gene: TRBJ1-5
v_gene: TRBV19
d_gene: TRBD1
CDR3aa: CATHRTGGMNNQPQHF

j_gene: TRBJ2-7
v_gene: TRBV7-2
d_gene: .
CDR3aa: CASSLGFGEQYF

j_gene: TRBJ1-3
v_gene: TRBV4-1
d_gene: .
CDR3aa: CASRRVSGNTIYF

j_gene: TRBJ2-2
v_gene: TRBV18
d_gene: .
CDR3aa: CASSPSAGGELFF

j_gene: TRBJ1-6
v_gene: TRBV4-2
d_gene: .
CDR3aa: CASSQAGRDYNSPLHF

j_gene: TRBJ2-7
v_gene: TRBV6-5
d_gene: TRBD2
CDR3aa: CASSYSGREGYEQYF

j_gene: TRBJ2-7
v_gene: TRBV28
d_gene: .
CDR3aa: CASRHRGGTAAYEQYF

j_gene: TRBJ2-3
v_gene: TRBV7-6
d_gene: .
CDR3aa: CASSSETSMADTQYF

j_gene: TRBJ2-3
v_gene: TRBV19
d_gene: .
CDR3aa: CAARHPSTDTQYF

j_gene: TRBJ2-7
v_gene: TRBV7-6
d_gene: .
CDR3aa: CASSPKRVSSYEQYF

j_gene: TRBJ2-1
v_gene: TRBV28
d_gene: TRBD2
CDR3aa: CATRTSGDNEQFF

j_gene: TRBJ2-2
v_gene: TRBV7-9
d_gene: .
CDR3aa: CASSLAFRQSPGELFF

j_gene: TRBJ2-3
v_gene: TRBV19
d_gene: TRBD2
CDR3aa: CASSIMPGLGADTQYF

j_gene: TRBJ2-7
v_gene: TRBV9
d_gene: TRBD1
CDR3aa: CASSVGPGTVYEQYF